This entry lists 12 T cell receptor beta chains sequenced from one sample in a study of shared clonotypes between healthy human individuals. TCRdb's copy holds only in-frame clones and misses some; the assay was immunoSEQ multiplex PCR. The sample lists under 600,000 clones; about 96% were seen once. The sequenced sample consisted of naive CD4+ T cells sorted from blood. Specified subset: CD45RA+ positively selected. All receptors come from a woman aged 30 to 39 in good health.

V and J are TRBV18 and TRBJ2-5, with D uncertain. CDR3 length: 13 residues. V dropped 3 bases and J dropped 1 base, with 6 bases sitting between them. The germline V gene has CDR1 KGHSH and CDR2 LQKENI. The CDR3 sequence: CASSPPIQETQYF. CDR3 coding DNA: TGTGCCAGCTCACCGCCGATCCAAGAGACCCAGTACTTC.

V and J are TRBV28 and TRBJ2-7; D possibly corresponds to TRBD1 (5 bases). The CDR3 runs 12 residues. The V end lost 10 bases, the J end lost 2 bases, and 12 bases lay between the germline ends. The germline CDR1 and CDR2 sequences are MDHEN and SYDVKM. This chain's CDR3 is CATETVTYEQYF. The CDR3 coding sequence is TGTGCCACCGAGACAGTTACCTACGAGCAGTACTTC.

V usage is TRBV2 and J usage is TRBJ2-2; D may correspond to TRBD1 or TRBD2 (6 bases each). Germline loops: CDR1 SNHLY, CDR2 FYNNEI. Between the trimmed V and J ends, which lost 10 bases and 4 bases, there was a span of 16 bases. CDR3 size: 14 residues. The CDR3 sequence is CATRGPVGTGELFF. In DNA, the CDR3 is TGTGCCACCCGGGGGCCGGTTGGCACCGGGGAGCTGTTTTTT.

This clone was recorded once. The chain carries TRBV9 and TRBJ1-3; 7 nucleotides match TRBD1. The CDR3 is 17 residues long. Trimming took 0 bases from V and 0 from J; bases not matched to a gene: 6. CDR1 and CDR2 (germline): SGDLS, YYNGEE. Here the CDR3 DNA reads TGTGCCAGCAGCGTAGGTCAGGGGGACTACTCTGGAAACACCATATATTTT. Translating it yields CASSVGQGDYSGNTIYF.

The J gene is TRBJ2-5, the V gene TRBV11-2; no clear D gene. The J call is uncertain, as TRBJ2-7 better fits the DNA end. CDR3 length equals 12 residues. Germline-derived CDR1 and CDR2 are SGHAT and FQNNGV. The CDR3 DNA is TGTGCCAGCAGCTTAGCTTTTTACGAGCAGTACTTC. It specifies CASSLAFYEQYF.

J is TRBJ2-5 and V is TRBV5-4; 9 positions match TRBD2. Judging by the DNA end, TRBJ2-7 fits better; the J call may be wrong. The CDR3 extends over 15 amino acids. CDR1 SGHNT and CDR2 YYREEE come from the germline V gene (reference sequence). CDR3 sequence reads: CASSPGTSFSYEQYF. The CDR3 coding sequence is TGTGCCAGCAGCCCCGGGACTAGCTTTTCCTACGAGCAGTACTTC.

This clone appeared a single time. CDR3 DNA: TGTGCCTGGAGCGGGGCCCTCCTTCAAGAGACCCAGTACTTC. This encodes CAWSGALLQETQYF. This chain links TRBV30 with TRBJ2-5; possibly TRBD1 or TRBD2 for D (5 bases each). The CDR3 covers 14 residues. Trimming took 3 bases from V and 2 from J, leaving 13 bases between them. Germline V gives CDR1 GTSNPN, CDR2 SVGIG (reference sequence).

The CDR3 is CASSVVFSPSGSSRETQYF. CDR3 in DNA: TGTGCCAGCAGCGTAGTGTTTTCTCCTAGCGGGAGTTCGCGAGAGACCCAGTACTTC. This sequence joins TRBV9 and TRBJ2-5, with 10 bases matching TRBD2. This CDR3 region has 19 residues. The V and J ends lost 0 bases and 4 bases, in that order; junction bases with no gene match: 15. Germline V gene data show CDR1 as SGDLS and CDR2 as YYNGEE.

V is TRBV5-6 and J is TRBJ2-7; the match to TRBD2 covers 9 bases. The germline gives CDR1 SGHDT, CDR2 YYEEEE. Germline trimming cut 2 bases from V and 3 bases from J; bases unmatched to any gene: 9. This CDR3 spans 16 amino acids. The CDR3 is CASSLNSGSSLYEQYF. DNA of the CDR3: TGTGCCAGCAGCTTAAATAGCGGGAGTTCCCTCTACGAGCAGTACTTC.

This sequence joins TRBV9 and TRBJ2-2; 9 bases agree with TRBD2. Germline assignment: CDR1 SGDLS and CDR2 YYNGEE. J was trimmed by 8 bases and V by 0 bases; bases with no gene match: 2. This CDR3 comprises 14 residues. The CDR3 here is CASSVDLAGGELFF. For the CDR3, the DNA is TGTGCCAGCAGCGTAGATCTAGCGGGAGGGGAGCTGTTTTTT.

The chain uses TRBV6-4 and TRBJ2-1; TRBD2 agrees at 9 bases. The CDR3 extends over 16 amino acids. CDR1 is MRHNA and CDR2 is SNTAGT in the germline V gene. V gave up 6 bases and J gave up 3 bases; unmatched junction bases: 9. The CDR3 DNA is TGTGCCAGCAGCGCGGGTAGCGGGAGTCGCTACAATGAGCAGTTCTTC. The encoded protein is CASSAGSGSRYNEQFF.

The V and J genes are TRBV6-5 and TRBJ2-5, with 7 bases matching TRBD2. This CDR3 is 13 amino acids long. Germline lookup yields CDR1 MNHEY and CDR2 SVGAGI. J gave up 3 bases and V 6 bases, and 4 bases lay outside the gene matches. The CDR3 loop is CASRPSGEETQYF. The CDR3 DNA reads TGTGCCAGCAGGCCCAGCGGGGAAGAGACCCAGTACTTC.